The clone carrying this TCR beta chain was observed a few times. The target antigen is unknown. This sample was included in a study of cytomegalovirus exposure and HLA in healthy donors. Study-wide context: An earlier analysis found 95 million to 140 million unique TCR beta sequences from roughly 170 million T cells.

The CDR3 runs to 15 residues. Trimming took 4 bases from V and 3 from J, leaving 15 bases between them. From germline, CDR1 is SGHRS and CDR2 YFSETQ. Broader study findings: Accurate HLA-A and HLA-B prediction from TCR beta sequences was reported for most subjects. In a later analysis, HLA-associated TCR beta chains were more clonally expanded than equally common others.

The PCR contained 60 Vbeta and 13 Jbeta primers. Here immunoSEQ multiplex PCR was the method, and the copy in TCRdb shows in-frame clones only, minus some. Of some 110,000 clones in the sample, less than 80% were seen once. The sample consisted of PBMCs. The chain links TRBV5-1 to TRBJ2-3; a weak D match, TRBD2 (6 bases). The sequence was collected from a man between 45 and 60 years old in good health and CMV-seronegative. As DNA, the CDR3 is TGCGCCAGCAGCCCGGGGCAGGGAGGTACAGATACGCAGTATTTT. Translation gives CASSPGQGGTDTQYF.